The present entry profiles one T cell receptor beta chain with its context. This sample was included in a study of T cell changes during pregnancy in multiple sclerosis. Per germline, CDR1 PRHDT and CDR2 FYEKMQ (reference sequence). Trimming removed 3 bases from V and 4 bases from J; junction bases left unmatched: 8. The CDR3 sequence is 15 residues long. The method was immunoSEQ multiplex PCR; TCRdb's version includes in-frame clones alone and lacks a portion of them. Found here are approximately 30,000 clones, 80% to 90% of them singletons; the top ten hold over 7.5%. The chain carries TRBV13 and TRBJ2-7; 8 bases are a match to TRBD1. The input for sequencing was CD8+ T cells from peripheral blood mononuclear cells, taken before pregnancy. This sequence was found in a female donor with multiple sclerosis, enrolled in a pregnancy study. The CDR3 region is CASSFAGQGFYEQYF. The DNA for the CDR3 is TGTGCCAGCAGCTTCGCCGGACAGGGATTTTACGAGCAGTACTTC.